This T cell receptor beta chain emerged from a study of T cells in Graves' hyperthyroidism and ophthalmopathy. Study-wide results and caveats: The blood repertoire included most of the expanded thyroid clonotypes above 0.001.

There were TCR beta CDR3 regions amplified from RNA transcripts. The HTBI primer set was used in a first-round RT-PCR of the TCR CDR3. TCRdb called the multiplex PCR reads again in MiXCR, with one record for every CDR3 protein. The data show a few hundred thousand distinct CDR3 sequences, 15% to 18% seen once. Any patient presenting with uncontrolled infection, other autoimmune disease, pregnancy or lactation was left out. This clonotype was seen a few times. Its matching antigen is unknown. In germline, CDR1 is LNHDA, CDR2 SQIVND (reference sequence). V lost 2 bases, J lost 6 bases, and 5 bases stayed unmatched. This CDR3 has 14 residues.

Sequenced input: blood. This receptor was taken from a woman aged 25 to 39 with Graves' hyperthyroidism. The chain carries TRBV19 and TRBJ1-1; 8 bases fit TRBD1. The CDR3 reads CASSIYQGAAEAFF. CDR3 nucleotide sequence: TGTGCCAGTAGTATATATCAGGGGGCCGCTGAAGCTTTCTTT.